The 27 T cell receptor beta chains below come from one sample, sequenced in a study of shared clonotypes between healthy human individuals (dated by TCRdb to the early 2020s). CD8 naive samples consisted of CD45RO-negative cells that were positively selected for CCR7, yielding a CD45RA+CCR7+ population without TemRA cells. The library was made by the immunoSEQ multiplex PCR assay. Entries here come from immuneACCESS through TCRdb and include only in-frame sequences with V and J called. Some clones fail to appear in such tables; in the studies checked, an unresolved V gene covers under half of the shortfall, and the cause of the remainder is unknown. The sample includes around 650,000 clones, with around 96% observed a single time. The ten largest account for less than 0.13% of the sample. The specimen was naive CD8+ T cells sorted from blood. The sample's cell subset or site label is to be understood as: CD45RA+CCR7+. These TCRs come from a woman in her 30s in good health.

This chain uses TRBV13 with TRBJ2-2; 9 positions match TRBD1. The CDR3 spans 15 residues. Germline V gene sequence: CDR1 PRHDT, CDR2 FYEKMQ (reference sequence). V shed 7 bases and J 4 bases; nucleotides not matched to a gene: 7. Written as DNA, the CDR3 is TGTGCCAGCAACTCCGGGACAGGGTTCACCGGGGAGCTGTTTTTT. Residues: CASNSGTGFTGELFF.

The J gene is TRBJ1-2, the V gene TRBV11-3; TRBD1 might be the D (5 bases). The V and J ends lost 5 bases and 0 bases respectively, with 22 bases between them. The CDR3 is 18 amino acids. The germline CDR1 and CDR2 sequences are SGHNT and YENEEA. The CDR3 sequence: CASSPTVHLDLANYGYTF. For the CDR3, the DNA is TGTGCCAGCAGCCCGACAGTACATCTTGATCTTGCTAACTATGGCTACACCTTC.

The gene calls are TRBV27 and TRBJ2-7, with 9 positions matching TRBD2. This CDR3 region has 15 residues. The V gene end was trimmed by 5 bases and the J gene end by 3 bases; junction bases not matched to a gene: 8. CDR1 and CDR2 from the germline V gene are MNHEY and SMNVEV (reference sequence). CDR3 coding DNA: TGTGCCAGCAGTCCCCGAGCGGGAGGACTCTACGAGCAGTACTTC. As protein: CASSPRAGGLYEQYF.

The rearrangement links TRBV4-2 to TRBJ2-7; possibly TRBD1 or TRBD2 for D (5 bases each). Per the germline V gene, CDR1 is LGHNA and CDR2 is YNFKEQ. With 0 bases removed from V and 4 bases from J, the gap between germline ends came to 13 bases. The CDR3 has 15 amino acids. CDR3 nucleotide sequence: TGTGCCAGCAGCCAAGAGGGCCCAGGGACGTACGAGCAGTACTTC. Protein product: CASSQEGPGTYEQYF.

The chain employs TRBV28 and TRBJ1-2; 7 positions agree with TRBD1. Germline V gene lookup returns CDR1 MDHEN and CDR2 SYDVKM. The V segment lost 3 bases and the J segment 4 bases; nucleotides outside the gene matches: 8. The CDR3 is made up of 15 amino acids. The CDR3 DNA sequence: TGTGCCAGCAGTTTCAGGGGGGACCTTGGCTATGGCTACACCTTC. It translates to CASSFRGDLGYGYTF.

J is TRBJ2-3 and V is TRBV2; D might be TRBD2 (5 bases). This CDR3 is built from 15 residues. Germline V CDR1 and CDR2: SNHLY, FYNNEI. The V end lost 3 bases, the J end lost 2 bases, and 12 bases lay between the germline ends. CDR3: CASSETTTNTDTQYF. CDR3 DNA sequence: TGTGCCAGCAGTGAGACTACCACCAACACAGATACGCAGTATTTT.

V is TRBV27 and J is TRBJ2-7; 7 nucleotides align to TRBD1. J was trimmed by 3 bases and V by 5 bases; bases with no gene match: 7. The CDR3 consists of 14 residues. The germline CDR1 and CDR2 sequences are MNHEY and SMNVEV (reference sequence). CDR3 sequence: CASSPLGQDYEQYF. The CDR3 coding sequence is TGTGCCAGCAGTCCCCTAGGACAGGACTACGAGCAGTACTTC.

V and J are TRBV5-1 and TRBJ2-1; 16 bases are shared with TRBD2. With V trimmed by 4 bases and J by 4 bases, 11 bases remained unmatched. Germline V CDR1 and CDR2: SGHRS, YFSETQ. CDR3 length: 19 residues. The CDR3 is CASSIGTSGRAKAYNEQFF. Here the CDR3 DNA reads TGCGCCAGCAGCATAGGGACTAGCGGGAGGGCTAAGGCGTACAATGAGCAGTTCTTC.

This clone showed up just once. This sequence joins TRBV27 and TRBJ2-7, with 7 nucleotides matching TRBD1. Germline loops: CDR1 MNHEY, CDR2 SMNVEV (reference sequence). Losses at the gene ends were 6 bases for V and 3 bases for J; bases not matched to a gene: 5. The CDR3 is 13 amino acids. Written as DNA, the CDR3 is TGTGCCAGCAGAAGGACAGGATACTACGAGCAGTACTTC. Protein sequence: CASRRTGYYEQYF.

V gene TRBV4-2 combines with J gene TRBJ2-7; tentative D call: TRBD2 (6 bases). The CDR3 is 18 amino acids. With 0 bases removed from V and 3 bases from J, the gap between germline ends came to 21 bases. The V gene's germline CDR1 is LGHNA and CDR2 YNFKEQ. CDR3 region: CASSQDPSVGGGNYEQYF. The CDR3 DNA sequence: TGTGCCAGCAGCCAAGATCCCTCAGTAGGTGGGGGGAACTACGAGCAGTACTTC.

V and J are TRBV28 and TRBJ1-1, with a tentative D call TRBD1 (5 bases). V shed 10 bases and J shed 1 base, with 10 bases lying between them. In germline, CDR1 is MDHEN, CDR2 SYDVKM. This CDR3 region has 12 residues. The CDR3 region is CATADTNTEAFF. The CDR3 DNA reads as TGTGCCACCGCGGACACGAACACTGAAGCTTTCTTT.

The chain has TRBV5-4 and TRBJ2-5; D remains unclear. The CDR3 contains 13 residues. Between the trimmed V and J ends, which lost 2 bases and 4 bases, there was a span of 9 bases. CDR1 is SGHNT and CDR2 is YYREEE in the germline V gene (reference sequence). The CDR3 coding sequence is TGTGCCAGCAGCTTCTCGGTTTCAGAGACCCAGTACTTC. Its translation: CASSFSVSETQYF.

This chain links TRBV5-6 with TRBJ1-2, with 10 bases that match TRBD1. Germline V gene lookup returns CDR1 SGHDT and CDR2 YYEEEE. The CDR3 consists of 17 residues. The ends lost 0 bases at V and 4 bases at J; junction bases unmatched: 9. Here the CDR3 DNA reads TGTGCCAGCAGCTTGGGGGACAGGGGTACTTACGGCTATGGCTACACCTTC. Its protein is CASSLGDRGTYGYGYTF.

The chain employs TRBV27 and TRBJ2-1, with D perhaps given as TRBD1 or TRBD2 (5 bases each). The CDR3 length is 15 residues. Trimming stripped 7 bases from V and 2 bases from J, with 15 bases between. Germline V gene lookup returns CDR1 MNHEY and CDR2 SMNVEV (reference sequence). CDR3 nucleotide sequence: TGTGCCAGCAATCTTTATGGGGACGCCTACAATGAGCAGTTCTTC. It is translated as CASNLYGDAYNEQFF.

The chain combines TRBV18 with TRBJ1-1; TRBD1 matches 9 bases. Trimming took 5 bases from V and 5 from J; bases not matched to a gene: 9. CDR1 is KGHSH, CDR2 LQKENI, per germline. CDR3 length: 15 residues. CDR3 nucleotide sequence: TGTGCCAGCTCAACAGACAGGGGGATCGGTACTGAAGCTTTCTTT. Translating gives CASSTDRGIGTEAFF.

The gene calls are TRBV4-1 and TRBJ2-1, with TRBD2 matching over 15 bases. Trimming cost V 0 bases and J 6 bases; bases outside gene matches: 3. Germline-derived CDR1 and CDR2 are MGHRA and YSYEKL. The CDR3 length is 17 residues. Here the CDR3 reads CASSQEGLAGGPNEQFF. CDR3 coding DNA: TGCGCCAGCAGCCAAGAGGGACTAGCGGGAGGTCCCAATGAGCAGTTCTTC.

The CDR3 DNA reads as TGTGCCACCAGAGACAGGGGACCGGCTTTCTTT. Protein sequence: CATRDRGPAFF. The chain recombines TRBV2 with TRBJ1-1, with TRBD1 matching over 8 bases. The CDR3 sequence is 11 residues long. In germline, CDR1 is SNHLY, CDR2 FYNNEI. J gave up 11 bases and V 10 bases, and 9 bases lay outside the gene matches. The whole variable domain, remainder taken from reference TRBV2 and TRBJ1-1, is EPEVTQTPSHQVTQMGQEVILRCVPISNHLYFYWYRQILGQKVEFLVSFYNNEISEKSEIFDDQFSVERPDGSNFTLKIRSTKLEDSAMYFCATRDRGPAFFGQGTRLTVV.

The chain uses TRBV2 and TRBJ1-1; 9 bases match TRBD1. Germline V CDR1 and CDR2: SNHLY, FYNNEI. The CDR3 runs 12 residues. V shed 6 bases and J 6 bases; nucleotides not matched to a gene: 2. The CDR3 here is CASRGQGAEAFF. The CDR3 nucleotides read TGTGCCAGCAGGGGACAGGGCGCTGAAGCTTTCTTT.

The chain employs TRBV7-9 and TRBJ1-1; the D gene is possibly TRBD1 (6 bases). Germline CDR1 and CDR2: SEHNR and FQNEAQ (reference sequence). The CDR3 contains 17 residues. Deletions cut 6 bases from V and 0 bases from J, with 20 bases between. The CDR3 bases are TGTGCCAGCAGTTCACCCCGGAGGGGGGGGGTGAACACTGAAGCTTTCTTT. It codes for CASSSPRRGGVNTEAFF.

The chain recombines TRBV27 with TRBJ2-2; TRBD2 is a possible D gene (5 bases). Germline CDR1 MNHEY, CDR2 SMNVEV (reference sequence). CDR3 size: 17 residues. The V and J ends lost 5 bases and 1 base respectively, with 17 bases between them. The chain's CDR3 is CASSPTRRQGNTGELFF. In DNA, the CDR3 is TGTGCCAGCAGTCCTACTAGACGTCAAGGGAACACCGGGGAGCTGTTTTTT.

This clone came up once. The V and J genes are TRBV19 and TRBJ1-5; D not resolved. This CDR3 spans 13 amino acids. Trimming cost V 7 bases and J 2 bases, with 9 bases left between them. Germline lookup yields CDR1 LNHDA and CDR2 SQIVND (reference sequence). The CDR3 region has the DNA TGTGCCAGTAAAACACTGGGCAATCAGCCCCAGCATTTT. Translating gives CASKTLGNQPQHF. The full variable domain, in which reference TRBV19 and TRBJ1-5 provide the parts outside the CDR3, is DGGITQSPKYLFRKEGQNVTLSCEQNLNHDAMYWYRQDPGQGLRLIYYSQIVNDFQKGDIAEGYSVSREKKESFPLTVTSAQKNPTAFYLCASKTLGNQPQHFGDGTRLSIL.

The chain employs TRBV11-2 and TRBJ2-7, with D perhaps assigned TRBD1 or TRBD2 (5 bases each). The V and J ends lost 3 bases and 3 bases respectively, with 21 bases between them. Germline CDR1 and CDR2: SGHAT and FQNNGV. The CDR3 consists of 17 residues. Here the CDR3 reads CASSFSGRPDLIYEQYF. The CDR3 nucleotides are TGTGCCAGCAGCTTCTCAGGGAGACCCGACTTGATCTACGAGCAGTACTTC.

This chain joins TRBV10-2 and TRBJ1-4; D is perhaps TRBD1 (6 bases). The germline V and J ends were trimmed by 3 bases and 4 bases, with 12 bases remaining between them. The CDR3 has 15 amino acids. Germline values: CDR1 WSHSY, CDR2 SAAADI. CDR3 nucleotides: TGCGCCAGCAGTGAAGGGGGGGAAATTAATGAAAAACTGTTTTTT. It is translated as CASSEGGEINEKLFF.

The rearrangement links TRBV5-6 to TRBJ2-7; 8 nucleotides line up with TRBD1. The germline CDR1 and CDR2 sequences are SGHDT and YYEEEE. CDR3 length equals 18 residues. Unmatched junction bases numbered 19, after V lost 4 bases and J lost 4 bases. The CDR3, as DNA: TGTGCCAGCAGCACGGGACAGGCGGCGCCCCAAGGAGTTTACGAGCAGTACTTC. It codes for CASSTGQAAPQGVYEQYF.

The chain links TRBV13 to TRBJ2-1; no clear D gene. Looked up from germline, CDR1 is PRHDT and CDR2 is FYEKMQ (reference sequence). Trimming removed 5 bases from V and 4 bases from J, with 12 bases in between. This CDR3 is 14 amino acids long. In nucleotides, the CDR3 is TGTGCCAGCAGCCTAACGGTCGGATACAATGAGCAGTTCTTC. Translation: CASSLTVGYNEQFF.

The chain carries TRBV4-2 and TRBJ2-7; 14 bases fit TRBD2. CDR1 and CDR2 from the germline V gene are LGHNA and YNFKEQ. The CDR3 length is 16 residues. V was clipped by 0 bases and J by 10 bases; unmatched bases: 8. The DNA for the CDR3 is TGTGCCAGCAGCCAAGAAGTGACTAGCGGGAGGGCCCTTCAGTACTTC. This sequence encodes CASSQEVTSGRALQYF.

The rearrangement links TRBV6-5 to TRBJ2-7; possible D gene TRBD1, 6 bases. CDR1 is MNHEY and CDR2 is SVGAGI in the germline V gene. This CDR3 is built from 16 residues. Trimming left V 2 bases short and J 6 bases short, with 20 bases between. CDR3 nucleotides: TGTGCCAGCAGTTACGTCTCCGGCCAGGGGCGCTTCGAGCAGTACTTC. Its translation: CASSYVSGQGRFEQYF.